The 20 T cell receptor beta chains given below trace back to one sample, sequenced in a study of blood T cell repertoires in COVID-19. Measured with immunoSEQ multiplex PCR; TCRdb has only the in-frame clones, and not every one. The profile shows about 34,000 clones, more than 85% of them singletons. Sequencing was carried out using peripheral blood. The receptors come from a woman of 80 years or more with acute or convalescent COVID-19.

This chain joins TRBV5-5 and TRBJ2-3; 10 nucleotides line up with TRBD2. Per the germline V gene, CDR1 is SGHKS and CDR2 is YYEKEE (reference sequence). The CDR3 length is 17 residues. The junction had 5 bases not matched to a gene; V was cut back by 1 base and J by 0 bases. CDR3 sequence reads: CASSLTSGALSTDTQYF. The CDR3 nucleotides read TGTGCCAGCAGCTTGACTAGCGGGGCCTTAAGCACAGATACGCAGTATTTT.

V is TRBV7-2 and J is TRBJ1-6; D remains unclear. CDR3 length equals 16 residues. V was pared by 1 base and J by 1 base, with 8 bases between. CDR1 is SGHTA, CDR2 FQGNSA, per germline. CDR3 coding DNA: TGTGCCAGCAGCTTAGGTGCAGGTTCCTATAATTCACCCCTCCACTTT. It translates to CASSLGAGSYNSPLHF.

This clone was counted a single time. V and J are TRBV11-1 and TRBJ1-1; TRBD1 agrees at 10 bases. Per germline, CDR1 SGHAT and CDR2 FQDESV (reference sequence). The CDR3 totals 15 residues. V was clipped by 5 bases and J by 5 bases; unmatched bases: 8. The CDR3 reads CASSAQDRGGTEAFF. Here the CDR3 DNA reads TGTGCCAGCAGCGCACAGGACAGGGGGGGAACTGAAGCTTTCTTT.

The chain recombines TRBV12-3 or TRBV12-4 with TRBJ1-2, with D maybe TRBD1 (5 bases). The CDR3 is 13 residues long. Trimming removed 4 bases at V and 2 bases at J, with 8 bases between. The CDR3 DNA sequence: TGTGCCAGCAGTTATAAGGGGAACTATGGCTACACCTTC. The encoded protein is CASSYKGNYGYTF.

This chain joins TRBV5-1 and TRBJ2-5; possibly TRBD1 for D (6 bases). Germline-derived CDR1 and CDR2 are SGHRS and YFSETQ. Between the trimmed V and J ends, which lost 0 bases and 3 bases, there was a span of 12 bases. This CDR3 has 15 residues. This CDR3 reads CASSLGRQAKETQYF. The CDR3 nucleotides are TGCGCCAGCAGCTTGGGGCGACAGGCCAAAGAGACCCAGTACTTC.

Note on this clone: This sample also contains other DNA sequences that code for the same CDR3. The J gene is TRBJ1-2, the V gene TRBV5-1; TRBD1 aligns across 10 bases. V was pared by 3 bases and J by 4 bases, with 3 bases of the junction left unmatched. CDR3 length equals 14 residues. The germline V gene encodes CDR1 SGHRS and CDR2 YFSETQ. CDR3 protein: CASSSTGGGYGYTF. The DNA of the CDR3 is TGCGCCAGCAGCTCGACAGGGGGCGGCTATGGCTACACCTTC. Combining the CDR3 with reference TRBV5-1 and TRBJ1-2 gives the whole variable domain KAGVTQTPRYLIKTRGQQVTLSCSPISGHRSVSWYQQTPGQGLQFLFEYFSETQRNKGNFPGRFSGRQFSNSRSEMNVSTLELGDSALYLCASSSTGGGYGYTFGSGTRLTVV.

CDR3 in DNA: TGCGCAAGCGTAAACCGTACCAAACCCCGGCAGGGGTCTTGGGCAGATACGCAGTATTTT. Translated: CASVNRTKPRQGSWADTQYF. The genes are TRBV23-1 and TRBJ2-3; D possibly corresponds to TRBD1 (6 bases). TRBV23-1 is an open reading frame, and its role is uncertain. This CDR3 has 20 residues.

The chain couples TRBV23-1 to TRBJ2-7, with a weak D call TRBD2 (5 bases). TRBV23-1 is known as an ORF, though its function is uncertain. The ends were cut back, 7 bases at V and 2 bases at J, with 6 bases in the middle. This CDR3 has 11 residues. This CDR3 reads CASNGTYEQYF. CDR3 nucleotide sequence: TGCGCCAGCAACGGGACCTACGAGCAGTACTTC.

This clone appeared once. The V and J genes are TRBV14 and TRBJ2-7; D remains unclear. V was shortened by 4 bases and J by 6 bases, with 10 bases between the two germline ends. Germline V gives CDR1 SGHDN, CDR2 FVKESK. The CDR3 length is 12 residues. The CDR3 reads CASSRSPGEQYF. In DNA form, the CDR3 reads TGTGCCAGCAGCCGTAGCCCCGGCGAGCAGTACTTC.

The chain is built from TRBV5-4 and TRBJ1-2, with D tentatively TRBD1 (6 bases). V was cut by 4 bases and J by 8 bases, with 18 bases left in between. Germline lookup yields CDR1 SGHNT and CDR2 YYREEE (reference sequence). The CDR3 loop spans 14 amino acids. CDR3 protein: CASSPGSGGFGYTF. The CDR3 DNA is TGTGCCAGCAGCCCCGGATCGGGGGGCTTCGGCTACACCTTC.

The chain uses TRBV2 and TRBJ1-5, with D possibly matching TRBD1 (5 bases). Germline V gene data show CDR1 as SNHLY and CDR2 as FYNNEI. This CDR3 has 15 residues. The V and J ends lost 6 bases and 2 bases respectively, with 14 bases between them. CDR3 DNA sequence: TGTGCCAGCAGAGCCCCGGGGGGGGGCAATCAGCCCCAGCATTTT. Protein sequence: CASRAPGGGNQPQHF.

The chain combines TRBV18 with TRBJ2-2; D remains unclear. Germline CDR1 reads KGHSH; CDR2 reads LQKENI. There are 14 residues in the CDR3. V was pared by 3 bases and J by 5 bases, with 10 bases between. In nucleotides, the CDR3 is TGTGCCAGCTCACCGAATACAGTTACCGGGGAGCTGTTTTTT. Encoded protein: CASSPNTVTGELFF.

The gene calls are TRBV30 and TRBJ1-2; 11 bases agree with TRBD1. There are 13 residues in the CDR3. CDR1 is GTSNPN and CDR2 is SVGIG in the germline V gene (reference sequence). Trimming cost V 2 bases and J 8 bases; bases outside gene matches: 4. This CDR3 reads CAWSLDRGLGYTF. The DNA for the CDR3 is TGTGCCTGGAGTCTGGACAGGGGGCTAGGCTACACCTTC.

This rearrangement joins TRBV6-6 to TRBJ2-1; D possibly corresponds to TRBD1 (6 bases). V dropped 6 bases and J dropped 4 bases, with 10 bases sitting between them. The CDR3 consists of 13 residues. Germline lookup yields CDR1 MNHNY and CDR2 SVGAGI (reference sequence). This CDR3 reads CASSLDSYNEQFF. The DNA for the CDR3 is TGTGCCAGCAGCCTGGACAGTTACAATGAGCAGTTCTTC.

This chain links TRBV12-5 with TRBJ1-1; D unclear. CDR3 length: 15 amino acids. V lost 2 bases and J lost 4, with 14 bases in between. Looked up from germline, CDR1 is LGHNT and CDR2 is FRNRAP. CDR3 in amino acids: CASGLKRQRGTEAFF. CDR3 coding DNA: TGTGCTAGTGGTTTGAAACGGCAGCGTGGCACTGAAGCTTTCTTT. Based on the CDR3 plus reference TRBV12-5 and TRBJ1-1, the full variable domain is DARVTQTPRHKVTEMGQEVTMRCQPILGHNTVFWYRQTMMQGLELLAYFRNRAPLDDSGMPKDRFSAEMPDATLATLKIQPSEPRDSAVYFCASGLKRQRGTEAFFGQGTRLTVV.

The chain uses TRBV15 and TRBJ2-3; no firm D call. The germline V and J ends were trimmed by 0 bases and 3 bases, with 4 bases remaining between them. Germline lookup yields CDR1 LNHNV and CDR2 YYDKDF (reference sequence). The CDR3 consists of 13 residues. This CDR3 is CATSRDPTDTQYF. The CDR3 DNA sequence: TGTGCCACCAGCAGAGATCCTACAGATACGCAGTATTTT. Full variable domain (remainder filled in from reference TRBV15 and TRBJ2-3): DAMVIQNPRYQVTQFGKPVTLSCSQTLNHNVMYWYQQKSSQAPKLLFHYYDKDFNNEADTPDNFQSRRPNTSFCFLDIRSPGLGDTAMYLCATSRDPTDTQYFGPGTRLTVL.

The J gene is TRBJ1-2, the V gene TRBV7-9, with D unresolved. V lost 1 base and J lost 6, with 9 bases in between. This CDR3 region has 13 residues. Germline V gene lookup returns CDR1 SEHNR and CDR2 FQNEAQ (reference sequence). The CDR3 sequence is CASSLVDQDGYTF. The DNA for the CDR3 is TGTGCCAGCAGCTTAGTCGACCAGGATGGCTACACCTTC.

This chain connects TRBV30 to TRBJ1-5; 10 bases line up with TRBD1. Unmatched junction bases numbered 7, after V lost 2 bases and J lost 3 bases. From germline, CDR1 is GTSNPN and CDR2 SVGIG (reference sequence). CDR3 length equals 16 residues. This CDR3 is CAWSHRDRGFNQPQHF. CDR3 DNA: TGTGCCTGGAGTCACCGGGACAGGGGATTCAATCAGCCCCAGCATTTT.

This clone was counted once. This chain uses TRBV20-1 with TRBJ1-2; 7 nucleotides align to TRBD1. The V and J ends lost 3 bases and 4 bases, in that order; junction bases with no gene match: 5. The CDR3 totals 13 residues. CDR1 DFQATT and CDR2 SNEGSKA come from the germline V gene (reference sequence). CDR3 sequence (DNA): TGCAGTGCTAGTAGGACAGGACCCTATGGCTACACCTTC. Protein sequence: CSASRTGPYGYTF.

CDR3 nucleotides: TGTGCCAGCAGTTCACGGGGGGGTACAGATACGCAGTATTTT. Translated, it gives CASSSRGGTDTQYF. The chain has TRBV6-5 and TRBJ2-3, with TRBD2 matching 8 bases. This CDR3 is 14 amino acids long. Trimming cost V 4 bases and J 3 bases; bases outside gene matches: 3. Germline CDR1 MNHEY, CDR2 SVGAGI.